This T cell receptor (beta chain) was found in a study of T cell clones after liver transplantation. Study-level background: Graft-donor-reactive sequences were compared with third-party-reactive TCRbeta sequences from pre-transplant mixed lymphocyte reactions. The study's findings and limits: A significant post-transplant drop in circulating graft-donor-reactive CD4 TCRbeta sequences occurred in most of the 8 subjects.

Sequenced by immunoSEQ multiplex PCR; TCRdb stores in-frame clones only, minus some. The data contain around 78,000 clones, around 78% of them singletons. Regarding this clone: The antigen is not known.

Germline lookup yields CDR1 SGHAT and CDR2 FQDESV (reference sequence). The CDR3 has 16 residues. V trimming: 3 bases; J trimming: 5 bases; junction bases outside the gene matches: 8. This chain uses TRBV11-1 with TRBJ2-2; 8 nucleotides align to TRBD2. The TCR comes from a human patient who received a liver transplant. Some T cells may arise from the graft donor. The sample consisted of CD4+ T cells from blood, taken at the 22-month timepoint. The CDR3, as DNA: TGTGCCAGCAGCTTTACGAGCGGGGGCCGGACCGGGGAGCTGTTTTTT. It encodes CASSFTSGGRTGELFF.